Below are 32 T cell receptor beta chains sequenced from a single sample in a study of radiotherapy plus CTLA-4 blockade in lung cancer. This table comes from immunoSEQ multiplex PCR, and its TCRdb copy is limited to in-frame clones, with some not included. Counted here are 60,000 to 70,000 clones, roughly 85% occurring once; the ten biggest clones make up about 9.1%. Sequencing was performed on peripheral blood, taken from a patient treated with radiotherapy plus ipilimumab. The receptors originated from a human donor with non-small cell lung cancer who had a complete response to radiotherapy plus ipilimumab.

This clone came up once. The V gene is TRBV5-1, the J gene TRBJ2-3; no clear D gene. The V end was cut by 1 base, the J end by 0 bases, with 12 bases between. The CDR3 consists of 16 residues. Germline CDR1 reads SGHRS; CDR2 reads YFSETQ. Written as DNA, the CDR3 is TGCGCCAGCAGCTTGCGGTCTGGAAGGAGCACAGATACGCAGTATTTT. Its protein is CASSLRSGRSTDTQYF.

The chain combines TRBV27 with TRBJ1-1, with D possibly being TRBD1 (5 bases). Germline-derived CDR1 and CDR2 are MNHEY and SMNVEV (reference sequence). The CDR3 consists of 12 residues. The V and J ends lost 6 bases and 6 bases respectively, with 11 bases between them. CDR3 DNA sequence: TGTGCCAGCAGGACGGGGGTTTCTGAAGCTTTCTTT. It encodes CASRTGVSEAFF.

This clone was picked up one time. V gene TRBV4-3 combines with J gene TRBJ2-1; no reliable D call. Trimming removed 0 bases at V and 0 bases at J, with 6 bases between. This CDR3 has 15 amino acids. Germline V gene data show CDR1 as LGHNA and CDR2 as YSLEER. The CDR3 DNA follows: TGCGCCAGCAGCCAAGATCCAAGCTCCTACAATGAGCAGTTCTTC. Translated, it gives CASSQDPSSYNEQFF.

The V gene is TRBV5-8, the J gene TRBJ1-3, with D possibly TRBD1 on 6 matching bases. Germline V gene data show CDR1 as SGHTS and CDR2 as YDEGEE. This CDR3 has 14 amino acids. The V end lost 5 bases, the J end lost 1 base, and 10 bases lay between the germline ends. As DNA, the CDR3 is TGTGCCAGCAGGCTTACAGGGTCTGGAAACACCATATATTTT. Its protein product is CASRLTGSGNTIYF. Full variable domain (remainder filled in from reference TRBV5-8 and TRBJ1-3): EAGVTQSPTHLIKTRGQQATLRCSPISGHTSVYWYQQALGLGLQFLLWYDEGEERNRGNFPPRFSGRQFPNYSSELNVNALELEDSALYLCASRLTGSGNTIYFGEGSWLTVV.

As regards this clone: The germline gene is not matched at one end of the junction; a read error may be the cause. The chain recombines TRBV4-3 with TRBJ2-4; perhaps D is TRBD1 or TRBD2 (5 bases each). Germline CDR1 and CDR2: LGHNA and YSLEER. This CDR3 is 13 amino acids long. The chain's CDR3 is CASSQEKATGQDF. CDR3 DNA sequence: TGCGCCAGCAGCCAAGAAAAGGCAACGGGGCAGGACTTC.

This clone has just a few counts. The chain uses TRBV4-3 and TRBJ1-2; D remains unclear. Deletions cut 1 base from V and 5 bases from J, with 14 bases between. CDR3 length: 15 residues. Germline loops: CDR1 LGHNA, CDR2 YSLEER. In nucleotides, the CDR3 is TGCGCCAGCAGCCAAGTCCCGGGTATCGTTTATGGCTACACCTTC. It yields the protein CASSQVPGIVYGYTF.

V gene TRBV29-1 combines with J gene TRBJ1-1; D uncertain. The CDR3 is 16 residues long. The V gene's germline CDR1 is SQVTM and CDR2 ANQGSEA. Between the trimmed V and J ends, which lost 6 bases and 0 bases, there was a span of 20 bases. The CDR3 sequence is CSVPQVSGIMNTEAFF. For the CDR3, the DNA is TGCAGCGTACCCCAAGTAAGTGGGATCATGAACACTGAAGCTTTCTTT.

The rearrangement links TRBV10-1 to TRBJ2-1; maybe TRBD2 (7 bases). V was clipped by 5 bases and J by 7 bases, with 18 bases between them. Germline assignment: CDR1 WNHNN and CDR2 SYGVQD (reference sequence). The CDR3 has 15 residues. The CDR3 reads CASSSRWGGQNEQFF. The CDR3 DNA reads as TGCGCCAGCAGTTCCCGGTGGGGGGGGCAGAATGAGCAGTTCTTC.

The chain joins TRBV5-4 to TRBJ2-7, with 9 nucleotides matching TRBD1. The V and J ends lost 1 base and 2 bases, in that order; junction bases with no gene match: 4. Germline CDR1 reads SGHNT; CDR2 reads YYREEE (reference sequence). The CDR3 loop spans 15 amino acids. The CDR3 spells CASSLFGTGTYEQYV. CDR3 coding DNA: TGTGCCAGCAGCTTGTTCGGGACAGGGACCTACGAGCAGTACGTC.

This clone was picked up a small number of times. The CDR3 region has the DNA TGCGCCAGCAGCCAAGGCCTGGGCTACGAGCAGTACGTC. Translating it yields CASSQGLGYEQYV. The gene calls are TRBV4-1 and TRBJ2-7, with unresolved D. Germline-derived CDR1 and CDR2 are MGHRA and YSYEKL. Trimming stripped 1 base from V and 3 bases from J, with 7 bases between. This CDR3 is 13 amino acids long.

This chain joins TRBV29-1 and TRBJ2-3; 7 bases fit TRBD2. Germline V lookup: CDR1 SQVTM, CDR2 ANQGSEA. There are 13 residues in the CDR3. V shed 3 bases and J 5 bases; nucleotides not matched to a gene: 5. The chain's CDR3 is CSVEPSGRDTQYF. CDR3 in DNA: TGCAGCGTTGAGCCTAGCGGAAGAGATACGCAGTATTTT.

Notes on this clone: Other DNA sequences within the sample encode an identical CDR3. CDR3: CASSPRTSGPSYNEQFF. CDR3 sequence (DNA): TGTGCCAGCAGCCCTAGGACTAGCGGACCCTCCTACAATGAGCAGTTCTTC. The chain links TRBV11-2 to TRBJ2-1, with 10 nucleotides matching TRBD2. Per the germline V gene, CDR1 is SGHAT and CDR2 is FQNNGV. This CDR3 region has 17 residues. V was pared by 5 bases and J by 0 bases, with 7 bases of the junction left unmatched.

The chain joins TRBV7-2 to TRBJ1-5; D is unresolved. Germline CDR1 SGHTA, CDR2 FQGNSA. Trimming took off 5 bases at V and 0 bases at J, with 14 bases between the two ends. This CDR3 comprises 16 residues. The CDR3 coding sequence is TGTGCCAGCAGCACACAGACATCCTTTAGCAATCAGCCCCAGCATTTT. Its translation is CASSTQTSFSNQPQHF.

V usage is TRBV18 and J usage is TRBJ1-4, with a possible D match to TRBD1 (5 bases). The CDR3 runs to 16 residues. Deletions cut 3 bases from V and 0 bases from J, with 11 bases between. Germline values: CDR1 KGHSH, CDR2 LQKENI. CDR3 sequence (DNA): TGTGCCAGCTCACCTGACAGTTCTGCAACTAATGAAAAACTGTTTTTT. Its translation: CASSPDSSATNEKLFF.

The CDR3 loop is CASSSLAGSSFWFF. The CDR3 DNA is TGTGCCAGCAGCTCCTTAGCGGGAAGCTCATTTTGGTTCTTC. This rearrangement joins TRBV7-8 to TRBJ2-1, with TRBD2 identical over 8 bases. The length of the CDR3 is 14 residues. Unmatched junction bases numbered 14, after V lost 4 bases and J lost 15 bases. Germline V gene lookup returns CDR1 SGHVS and CDR2 FQNEAQ.

The chain joins TRBV15 to TRBJ2-1; 9 positions match TRBD2. The V gene end was trimmed by 0 bases and the J gene end by 9 bases; junction bases not matched to a gene: 18. The length of the CDR3 is 19 residues. Germline CDR1 is LNHNV and CDR2 is YYDKDF (reference sequence). This CDR3 reads CATSRDLRASGTQVGEQFF. Written as DNA, the CDR3 is TGTGCCACCAGCAGAGATCTGAGGGCTAGCGGGACTCAGGTTGGTGAGCAGTTCTTC.

V gene TRBV30 combines with J gene TRBJ1-2, with D possibly matching TRBD1 (6 bases). V lost 7 bases to trimming and J lost 4 bases, with 13 bases between them. This CDR3 comprises 12 residues. CDR1 and CDR2 from the germline V gene are GTSNPN and SVGIG (reference sequence). CDR3 residues: CASTTGLYGYTF. The CDR3 DNA reads TGTGCCTCGACGACAGGCCTCTATGGCTACACCTTC.

The rearrangement uses TRBV7-9 and TRBJ2-5; no definite D call. This CDR3 has 13 amino acids. The V gene lost 3 bases and the J gene lost 1 base, with 6 bases spanning the gap. From germline, CDR1 is SEHNR and CDR2 FQNEAQ (reference sequence). The CDR3 coding sequence is TGTGCCAGCAGCTTCACAGTCCAAGAGACCCAGTACTTC. This encodes CASSFTVQETQYF.

As for this clone: Additional DNA sequences in this sample encode the identical CDR3. The rearrangement links TRBV18 to TRBJ1-5; TRBD1 is a possible D gene (5 bases). Germline V gene sequence: CDR1 KGHSH, CDR2 LQKENI. The V end was cut by 3 bases, the J end by 6 bases, with 15 bases between. CDR3 size: 15 residues. The CDR3 protein is CASSPSSRGSQPQHF. The DNA for the CDR3 is TGTGCCAGCTCACCCTCATCGAGGGGAAGTCAGCCCCAGCATTTT.

The chain is built from TRBV5-6 and TRBJ2-5; TRBD1 is a possible D gene (6 bases). The CDR3 loop spans 14 amino acids. From germline, CDR1 is SGHDT and CDR2 YYEEEE. V was pared by 0 bases and J by 4 bases, with 10 bases between. The CDR3 DNA follows: TGTGCCAGCAGCTTGGGGACAGTTCCAGAGACCCAGTACTTC. This sequence encodes CASSLGTVPETQYF. The full variable domain, its missing parts supplied by reference TRBV5-6 and TRBJ2-5, is DAGVTQSPTHLIKTRGQQVTLRCSPKSGHDTVSWYQQALGQGPQFIFQYYEEEERQRGNFPDRFSGHQFPNYSSELNVNALLLGDSALYLCASSLGTVPETQYFGPGTRLLVL.

The chain uses TRBV11-2 and TRBJ2-5, with 8 bases lining up with TRBD1. J lost 7 bases, V lost 5 bases, and 12 bases had no gene match. Germline lookup yields CDR1 SGHAT and CDR2 FQNNGV. The CDR3 runs to 15 residues. CDR3 loop: CASSPTTGGQATQYF. The CDR3 DNA reads TGTGCCAGCAGCCCAACCACAGGGGGTCAGGCGACCCAGTACTTC.

The V gene is TRBV4-3, the J gene TRBJ1-2; a weak D match, TRBD1 (6 bases). V lost 1 base, J lost 4 bases, and 25 bases lay in between. Germline-derived CDR1 and CDR2 are LGHNA and YSLEER. The CDR3 is 19 residues long. The CDR3, as DNA: TGCGCCAGCAGCCAAGTACTAGGCAGCGGGGACAAACACCTCTATGGCTACACCTTC. As protein: CASSQVLGSGDKHLYGYTF.

The J gene is TRBJ2-5, the V gene TRBV10-3; 10 nucleotides match TRBD1. The CDR3 sequence is 15 residues long. J gave up 7 bases and V 5 bases, and 10 bases lay outside the gene matches. Germline assignment: CDR1 ENHRY and CDR2 SYGVKD. This CDR3 is CAISPGQGPFSTQYF. CDR3 nucleotide sequence: TGTGCCATCAGTCCGGGACAGGGGCCATTTTCGACCCAGTACTTC.

The chain joins TRBV7-2 to TRBJ2-7; no clear D. Trimming pared 5 bases from V and 4 bases from J, leaving 9 bases between. The CDR3 covers 12 residues. Germline V gives CDR1 SGHTA, CDR2 FQGNSA. The CDR3 bases are TGTGCCAGCAGCCGACTTCGGTACGAGCAGTACTTC. This encodes CASSRLRYEQYF.

V gene TRBV30 combines with J gene TRBJ1-2; 7 bases match TRBD1. Germline V gene lookup returns CDR1 GTSNPN and CDR2 SVGIG (reference sequence). The CDR3 covers 13 residues. V gave up 4 bases and J gave up 7 bases; unmatched junction bases: 9. In DNA form, the CDR3 reads TGTGCCTGGACCGGACAGGCCTCAAGTGGCTACACCTTC. This gives the protein CAWTGQASSGYTF. Together with reference TRBV30 and TRBJ1-2, the CDR3 gives the full variable domain: SQTIHQWPATLVQPVGSPLSLECTVEGTSNPNLYWYRQAAGRGLQLLFYSVGIGQISSEVPQNLSASRPQDRQFILSSKKLLLSDSGFYLCAWTGQASSGYTFGSGTRLTVV.

V is TRBV6-6 and J is TRBJ2-3; D is perhaps TRBD1 or TRBD2 (5 bases each). This CDR3 comprises 11 residues. The V and J ends lost 6 bases and 7 bases respectively, with 8 bases between them. Germline CDR1 and CDR2: MNHNY and SVGAGI (reference sequence). CDR3 in DNA: TGTGCCAGCAGCGGGGCAAATACGCAGTATTTT. This gives the protein CASSGANTQYF.

This chain uses TRBV10-3 with TRBJ2-3; D is perhaps TRBD2 (5 bases). V was shortened by 7 bases and J by 0 bases, with 11 bases between the two germline ends. The CDR3 sequence is 14 residues long. The germline CDR1 and CDR2 sequences are ENHRY and SYGVKD. DNA of the CDR3: TGTGCCATCACTCGAGGGTTGAGCACAGATACGCAGTATTTT. Protein product: CAITRGLSTDTQYF.

The chain couples TRBV6-1 to TRBJ1-2; D is ambiguous. With 7 bases removed from V and 0 bases from J, the gap between germline ends came to 12 bases. CDR3 length equals 14 residues. Germline CDR1 is MNHNS and CDR2 is SASEGT. CDR3: CASTKPATNYGYTF. DNA of the CDR3: TGTGCCAGCACTAAACCGGCTACTAACTATGGCTACACCTTC.

The rearrangement uses TRBV2 and TRBJ1-2; D gene ambiguous. Germline V gives CDR1 SNHLY, CDR2 FYNNEI. The V and J ends lost 8 bases and 8 bases respectively, with 15 bases between them. The CDR3 covers 12 residues. CDR3 bases: TGTGCCAGCTTGTGGAGGGCGGGGGGCTACACCTTC. It codes for CASLWRAGGYTF.

The chain has TRBV29-1 and TRBJ2-7, with TRBD2 matching over 7 bases. From germline, CDR1 is SQVTM and CDR2 ANQGSEA. The CDR3 contains 13 residues. The junction had 10 bases not matched to a gene; V was cut back by 6 bases and J by 5 bases. As DNA, the CDR3 is TGCAGCGTCGGTAGCGGGTTCGTCCACGAGCAGTACTTC. Translated: CSVGSGFVHEQYF.

The V gene is TRBV7-2, the J gene TRBJ1-2; weak D call: TRBD1 (6 bases). V lost 1 base and J lost 8, with 14 bases in between. The CDR3 totals 14 residues. Germline loops: CDR1 SGHTA, CDR2 FQGNSA. CDR3 nucleotide sequence: TGTGCCAGCAGCTTAGATTGGCAGGGGAAGGGCTACACCTTC. Translated, it gives CASSLDWQGKGYTF.

This chain connects TRBV27 to TRBJ1-1; the match to TRBD1 covers 7 bases. The J segment lost 1 base and the V segment lost 6 bases, leaving 11 bases of the junction unmatched. The CDR3 spans 16 residues. CDR1 MNHEY and CDR2 SMNVEV come from the germline V gene (reference sequence). The CDR3 loop reads CASRDRQGLSNTEAFF. The DNA for the CDR3 is TGTGCCAGCAGGGACAGACAGGGATTATCGAACACTGAAGCTTTCTTT.